These T cell receptor beta chains were read from a single sample in a study of OX40 agonist ivuxolimab in advanced cancers. The repertoire was sequenced with immunoSEQ multiplex PCR; TCRdb's copy has only in-frame clones and lacks some. The table has 60,000 to 75,000 clones, 86% seen once; the top ten hold 3.9%. The sequenced sample was CD4+ or CD8+ T cells sorted from blood, obtained in a trial of the OX40 agonist ivuxolimab. These receptors were collected from an adult with an advanced solid tumor such as melanoma, head and neck, liver or kidney cancer. CDR3s include the opening cysteine and the closing phenylalanine or tryptophan. The D gene is left open where the match is weak. Clone size appears in some rows only: once, few, many, or a class for an expanded clone.

size: NA
D: NA
V: TRBV6-5
J: TRBJ2-1
CDR3: CASSYTAGVENEQFF
DNA: TGTGCCAGCAGTTACACGGCAGGGGTCGAAAATGAGCAGTTCTTC

size: NA
D: NA
V: TRBV7-2
J: TRBJ1-3
CDR3: CASTSIGFGNTIYF
DNA: TGTGCCAGCACTTCCATCGGCTTTGGAAACACCATATATTTT

size: NA
D: NA
V: TRBV11-2
J: TRBJ1-3
CDR3: CASSFEATVSGNTIYF
DNA: TGTGCCAGCAGCTTTGAGGCCACTGTCTCTGGAAACACCATATATTTT

size: NA
D: NA
V: TRBV7-2
J: TRBJ1-1
CDR3: CASSLRTANTEAFF
DNA: TGTGCCAGCAGCTTAAGGACAGCGAACACTGAAGCTTTCTTT

size: NA
D: NA
V: TRBV7-9
J: TRBJ1-1
CDR3: CASRFPQGIGGTEAFF
DNA: TGTGCCAGCAGATTCCCCCAGGGAATTGGGGGAACTGAAGCTTTCTTT

size: NA
D: TRBD1
V: TRBV9
J: TRBJ2-7
CDR3: CASSVDPGQGTYEQYF
DNA: TGTGCCAGCAGCGTAGACCCTGGACAGGGGACCTACGAGCAGTACTTC

size: NA
D: TRBD1
V: TRBV6-4
J: TRBJ1-2
CDR3: CASGDRASSGYTF
DNA: TGTGCCAGCGGGGACAGGGCGTCTTCGGGCTACACCTTC

size: NA
D: NA
V: TRBV7-6
J: TRBJ1-1
CDR3: CASSLDVRSAEAFF
DNA: TGTGCCAGCAGCCTTGACGTCCGGAGCGCTGAAGCTTTCTTT

size: NA
D: NA
V: TRBV4-3
J: TRBJ1-1
CDR3: CASSQDEGLNTEAFF
DNA: TGCGCCAGCAGCCAAGATGAGGGCCTGAACACTGAAGCTTTCTTT

size: few
D: TRBD1
V: TRBV19
J: TRBJ1-1
CDR3: CASSRTGTNTEAFF
DNA: TGTGCCAGTAGTAGGACAGGGACGAACACTGAAGCTTTCTTT

size: NA
D: NA
V: TRBV30
J: TRBJ2-2
CDR3: CAWISGVNTGELFF
DNA: TGTGCCTGGATATCGGGGGTCAACACCGGGGAGCTGTTTTTT

size: NA
D: TRBD1
V: TRBV5-1
J: TRBJ2-7
CDR3: CASSRQGATYEQYF
DNA: TGCGCCAGCAGCCGACAGGGGGCAACCTACGAGCAGTACTTC

size: NA
D: NA
V: TRBV30
J: TRBJ1-3
CDR3: CAWSEGRANTIYF
DNA: TGTGCCTGGAGTGAGGGCAGGGCAAACACCATATATTTT

size: NA
D: NA
V: TRBV9
J: TRBJ1-4
CDR3: CASSVAPAGVSEKLFF
DNA: TGTGCCAGCAGCGTAGCCCCTGCGGGGGTATCGGAAAAACTGTTTTTT

size: NA
D: TRBD2
V: TRBV5-4
J: TRBJ2-5
CDR3: CASSRPSGGAGETQYF
DNA: TGTGCCAGCAGCCGCCCTAGCGGGGGGGCAGGAGAGACCCAGTACTTC

size: NA
D: TRBD1
V: TRBV7-2
J: TRBJ1-6
CDR3: CASSLSDRGYRSPLHF
DNA: TGTGCCAGCAGCTTATCCGACAGGGGTTATCGATCACCCCTCCACTTT

size: NA
D: NA
V: TRBV5-1
J: TRBJ1-1
CDR3: CASSSNGNTEAFF
DNA: TGCGCCAGCAGCTCCAACGGGAACACTGAAGCTTTCTTT

size: NA
D: TRBD2
V: TRBV29-1
J: TRBJ2-5
CDR3: CSVGAGGEETQYF
DNA: TGCAGCGTTGGAGCGGGGGGTGAAGAGACCCAGTACTTC

size: NA
D: NA
V: TRBV7-9
J: TRBJ1-1
CDR3: CASSLNTEAFF
DNA: TGTGCCAGCAGCCTGAACACTGAAGCTTTCTTT

size: NA
D: NA
V: TRBV11-3
J: TRBJ1-5
CDR3: CASSLVQGLGNQPQHF
DNA: TGTGCCAGCAGCTTAGTACAGGGCCTGGGCAATCAGCCCCAGCATTTT

size: once
D: NA
V: TRBV9
J: TRBJ2-7
CDR3: CASSVDSHAGEQYF
DNA: TGTGCCAGCAGCGTCGACAGTCATGCGGGCGAGCAGTACTTC

size: NA
D: NA
V: TRBV5-1
J: TRBJ2-2
CDR3: CASSLFQATGELFF
DNA: TGCGCCAGCAGCTTGTTCCAGGCAACCGGGGAGCTGTTTTTT

size: NA
D: NA
V: TRBV11-1
J: TRBJ1-6
CDR3: CASSLRDYNSPLHF
DNA: TGTGCCAGCAGCCTCCGGGACTACAATTCACCCCTCCACTTT

size: NA
D: NA
V: TRBV19
J: TRBJ2-2
CDR3: CASRKTGTRGVNTGELFF
DNA: TGTGCCAGTAGAAAGACCGGGACAAGGGGCGTGAACACCGGGGAGCTGTTTTTT

size: NA
D: NA
V: TRBV4-1
J: TRBJ2-5
CDR3: CASSRTEQETQYF
DNA: TGCGCCAGCAGCCGGACAGAACAAGAGACCCAGTACTTC

size: NA
D: NA
V: TRBV6-5
J: TRBJ2-7
CDR3: CASSYGHLHYEQYF
DNA: TGTGCCAGCAGTTACGGGCACCTCCACTACGAGCAGTACTTC